This TCR beta chain stems from a study of cytomegalovirus exposure and HLA in healthy donors. Findings and caveats of the study: In a later analysis, HLA-associated TCR beta chains were more clonally expanded than equally common others. The authors later linked a missense DCLRE1C variant to TCR beta V- and J-gene trimming.

A remark on this clone: What it recognizes is unknown.

This PCR relied on a set of 60 Vbeta primers and 13 Jbeta primers. Clones were sequenced by immunoSEQ multiplex PCR, and TCRdb holds only the in-frame ones, with some missing. The sample yields fewer than 50,000 clones, around three fifths seen once. Donors had nominal health at sampling but likely had unrecorded immune exposures. The CDR3 is made up of 13 amino acids. Germline CDR1 is SQVTM and CDR2 is ANQGSEA. The receptor's source is a man aged 45-60 years in good health and CMV-seropositive. This chain joins TRBV29-1 and TRBJ1-3, with D tentatively TRBD1 (5 bases). The sequencing input was PBMCs. The CDR3 here is CSARVRVGNTIYF. CDR3 DNA: TGCAGTGCTCGCGTCAGGGTTGGAAACACCATATATTTT. Drawing the rest from reference TRBV29-1 and TRBJ1-3, the complete variable domain is SAVISQKPSRDICQRGTSLTIQCQVDSQVTMMFWYRQQPGQSLTLIATANQGSEATYESGFVIDKFPISRPNLTFSTLTVSNMSPEDSSIYLCSARVRVGNTIYFGEGSWLTVV.